The sequence of this T cell receptor beta chain was determined in a study of cytomegalovirus exposure and HLA in healthy donors. Points from the study as a whole: Looking again later, the authors saw that most CMV-associated TCR beta chains seemed HLA-restricted. Rare TCR sequences predominated, though certain public TCRs were found in many donors. Analysis was performed later, and it showed HLA-associated TCR beta chains to be more clonally expanded than equally common others. Sequencing artifact likely explains a cluster of highly shared sequence variants.

As to this clone: Its antigen is unidentified.

V was shortened by 3 bases and J by 1 base, with 6 bases between the two germline ends. The CDR3 spans 14 residues. Germline assignment: CDR1 ENHRY and CDR2 SYGVKD. 60 Vbeta and 13 Jbeta primers were used in PCR. The method was immunoSEQ multiplex PCR; TCRdb's version includes in-frame clones alone and lacks a portion of them. The sample has fewer than 150,000 clones. The TCR comes from a man aged 40-55 years in good health and CMV-seronegative. The chain recombines TRBV10-3 with TRBJ2-2; D remains unclear. Sample: PBMCs. CDR3 residues: CAISDTVNTGELFF. CDR3 nucleotides: TGTGCCATCAGTGACACAGTGAACACCGGGGAGCTGTTTTTT.